The 22 T cell receptor beta chains presented below share a single source sample, sequenced in a study of cytotoxic CD8 clonotypes in ibrutinib-treated CLL. Sequencing was performed with immunoSEQ multiplex PCR; in TCRdb, only in-frame clones are kept and a portion is missing. The data contain 76,000 or so clones, 83% of them singletons. This specimen consisted of PBMCs, obtained after 24 months of ibrutinib treatment. Receptor source: a human donor with chronic lymphocytic leukemia.

This chain uses TRBV5-1 with TRBJ2-1; 7 bases are shared with TRBD2. CDR3 size: 14 residues. Germline-derived CDR1 and CDR2 are SGHRS and YFSETQ. J lost 3 bases, V lost 4 bases, and 4 bases had no gene match. The DNA for the CDR3 is TGCGCCAGCAGCACGACTAGCAACTACAATGAGCAGTTCTTC. Its protein product is CASSTTSNYNEQFF.

The chain carries TRBV5-1 and TRBJ2-7, with 7 bases that match TRBD1. The CDR3 consists of 14 residues. J was trimmed by 3 bases and V by 4 bases; bases with no gene match: 7. Germline loops: CDR1 SGHRS, CDR2 YFSETQ. The CDR3 here is CASSQTGYGYEQYF. Written as DNA, the CDR3 is TGCGCCAGCAGCCAGACAGGGTACGGCTACGAGCAGTACTTC.

This chain links TRBV9 with TRBJ2-7; perhaps TRBD2 as D (6 bases). In germline, CDR1 is SGDLS, CDR2 YYNGEE. The CDR3 covers 14 residues. Between the trimmed V and J ends, which lost 4 bases and 7 bases, there was a span of 18 bases. The CDR3 protein is CASSPGGGTGEQYF. The DNA of the CDR3 is TGTGCCAGCAGCCCCGGAGGCGGGACGGGTGAGCAGTACTTC.

The chain combines TRBV15 with TRBJ2-2; a possible D gene is TRBD2 (5 bases). The CDR3 extends over 14 amino acids. Trimming shortened V by 2 bases and J by 7 bases, and 11 bases separated the two germline ends. CDR1 and CDR2 from the germline V gene are LNHNV and YYDKDF (reference sequence). The CDR3 spells CATSRTMRVGELFF. The CDR3 DNA reads TGTGCCACCAGCAGAACGATGAGGGTCGGGGAGCTGTTTTTT.

The chain employs TRBV7-9 and TRBJ1-3; D ambiguous. With 5 bases removed from V and 0 bases from J, the gap between germline ends came to 14 bases. This CDR3 has 16 amino acids. Looked up from germline, CDR1 is SEHNR and CDR2 is FQNEAQ (reference sequence). This chain's CDR3 is CASSPLRGFSGNTIYF. The DNA of the CDR3 is TGTGCCAGCAGCCCGCTAAGAGGCTTCTCTGGAAACACCATATATTTT.

The V call is TRBV2, the J call TRBJ2-7; 7 bases align to TRBD1. With V trimmed by 6 bases and J by 5 bases, 13 bases remained unmatched. Germline V gene data show CDR1 as SNHLY and CDR2 as FYNNEI. The CDR3 is made up of 15 amino acids. The CDR3 bases are TGTGCCAGCAGCTCCGGGGACAGCACCAGTGACGAGCAGTACTTC. Translated, it gives CASSSGDSTSDEQYF.

This chain uses TRBV19 with TRBJ2-7, with TRBD2 as a possible D gene (7 bases). The length of the CDR3 is 16 residues. The V gene lost 3 bases and the J gene lost 2 bases, with 17 bases spanning the gap. The germline CDR1 and CDR2 sequences are LNHDA and SQIVND (reference sequence). This CDR3 is CASSMGGGGAPYEQYF. The DNA of the CDR3 is TGTGCCAGTAGTATGGGCGGCGGGGGCGCTCCCTACGAGCAGTACTTC.

This clone was seen a few times. This sequence joins TRBV19 and TRBJ2-5; TRBD1 matches 10 bases. Per the germline V gene, CDR1 is LNHDA and CDR2 is SQIVND (reference sequence). The CDR3 has 16 residues. The J segment lost 4 bases and the V segment lost 6 bases, leaving 11 bases of the junction unmatched. The CDR3 DNA reads TGTGCCAGTAGGGGCTCCCGGACAGGGGGGCCAGAGACCCAGTACTTC. It encodes CASRGSRTGGPETQYF.

With respect to this clone: This same CDR3 is encoded by further DNA sequences in the sample. The gene calls are TRBV5-6 and TRBJ2-7, with 7 bases identical to TRBD1. V lost 0 bases to trimming and J lost 2 bases; unmatched junction nucleotides: 2. The length of the CDR3 is 14 residues. CDR1 SGHDT and CDR2 YYEEEE come from the germline V gene. CDR3 sequence: CASSLGQGAYEQYF. The CDR3 nucleotides are TGTGCCAGCAGCTTGGGCCAGGGGGCCTACGAGCAGTACTTC. Supplemented by reference TRBV5-6 and TRBJ2-7, the full variable domain reads DAGVTQSPTHLIKTRGQQVTLRCSPKSGHDTVSWYQQALGQGPQFIFQYYEEEERQRGNFPDRFSGHQFPNYSSELNVNALLLGDSALYLCASSLGQGAYEQYFGPGTRLTVT.

V usage is TRBV9 and J usage is TRBJ2-1, with 8 bases that match TRBD2. Germline V gene lookup returns CDR1 SGDLS and CDR2 YYNGEE. This CDR3 region has 18 residues. V lost 0 bases to trimming and J lost 6 bases; unmatched junction nucleotides: 14. The CDR3 sequence: CASSVATGGLDKLNEQFF. CDR3 coding DNA: TGTGCCAGCAGCGTAGCTACGGGAGGGCTCGATAAGCTCAATGAGCAGTTCTTC.

This clone turned up a few times. This chain uses TRBV7-8 with TRBJ2-2, with TRBD2 identical over 7 bases. V gave up 2 bases and J gave up 4 bases; unmatched junction bases: 7. This CDR3 contains 16 residues. Germline V gene sequence: CDR1 SGHVS, CDR2 FQNEAQ. The CDR3 protein is CASSLRAGVSTGELFF. DNA for the CDR3: TGTGCCAGCAGCTTACGTGCGGGAGTCAGCACCGGGGAGCTGTTTTTT.

The gene calls are TRBV2 and TRBJ1-2, with D tentatively TRBD1 (5 bases). Germline assignment: CDR1 SNHLY and CDR2 FYNNEI. Trimming took 8 bases from V and 6 from J, leaving 16 bases between them. The CDR3 length is 13 residues. CDR3 in DNA: TGTGCCAGCTCGGGACGGGTTGGAGATGGCTACACCTTC. Translation: CASSGRVGDGYTF. Full variable domain (missing parts from reference TRBV2 and TRBJ1-2): EPEVTQTPSHQVTQMGQEVILRCVPISNHLYFYWYRQILGQKVEFLVSFYNNEISEKSEIFDDQFSVERPDGSNFTLKIRSTKLEDSAMYFCASSGRVGDGYTFGSGTRLTVV.

This clone was recorded only once. V is TRBV4-2 and J is TRBJ2-3; D might be TRBD1 or TRBD2, each matching 5 bases. CDR3 size: 16 residues. Germline CDR1 LGHNA, CDR2 YNFKEQ. The ends were cut back, 0 bases at V and 2 bases at J, with 12 bases in the middle. As DNA, the CDR3 is TGTGCCAGCAGCCAAGAAAGGGACCCTCCCACAGATACGCAGTATTTT. It specifies CASSQERDPPTDTQYF.

This clone showed up just a few times. The genes are TRBV4-1 and TRBJ2-1, with 11 nucleotides matching TRBD2. V gave up 5 bases and J gave up 0 bases; unmatched junction bases: 3. This CDR3 region has 16 residues. CDR1 is MGHRA and CDR2 is YSYEKL in the germline V gene. The CDR3 here is CASSTTSGSSYNEQFF. The CDR3 DNA follows: TGCGCCAGCAGCACAACTAGCGGGAGCTCCTACAATGAGCAGTTCTTC.

This chain joins TRBV5-3 and TRBJ2-7; the D is unclear. TRBV5-3 is given ORF status, its function remaining uncertain. V was trimmed by 0 bases and J by 0 bases, leaving 7 bases between them. CDR3 length equals 14 residues. CDR3 sequence: CARSLGRVSYEQYF. In DNA form, the CDR3 reads TGTGCCAGAAGCTTGGGACGGGTCTCCTACGAGCAGTACTTC.

The rearrangement joins TRBV6-5 to TRBJ1-1, with 10 bases fitting TRBD1. V trimming: 6 bases; J trimming: 10 bases; junction bases outside the gene matches: 11. The CDR3 extends over 14 amino acids. Looked up from germline, CDR1 is MNHEY and CDR2 is SVGAGI. The CDR3 reads CASSLPGQGGAAFF. DNA for the CDR3: TGTGCCAGCAGCCTACCCGGACAGGGGGGAGCAGCTTTCTTT.

This rearrangement joins TRBV5-1 to TRBJ1-4, with D tentatively TRBD1 (5 bases). The ends were cut back, 6 bases at V and 4 bases at J, with 13 bases in the middle. The germline V gene encodes CDR1 SGHRS and CDR2 YFSETQ. This CDR3 is built from 14 residues. The CDR3 DNA is TGCGCCAGCACGTTCGGGGGAAGTAATGAAAAACTGTTTTTT. Protein: CASTFGGSNEKLFF.

This clone was counted a few times. The chain joins TRBV9 to TRBJ2-7; D is undetermined. Germline V gene sequence: CDR1 SGDLS, CDR2 YYNGEE. This CDR3 has 15 amino acids. Trimming cost V 4 bases and J 4 bases, with 18 bases left between them. For the CDR3, the DNA is TGTGCCAGCAGCCCATCCGGCGTAGGGATGTACGAGCAGTACTTC. This sequence encodes CASSPSGVGMYEQYF.

V gene TRBV19 combines with J gene TRBJ2-1; 8 positions agree with TRBD2. CDR1 is LNHDA and CDR2 is SQIVND in the germline V gene (reference sequence). The CDR3 extends over 18 amino acids. V was clipped by 0 bases and J by 7 bases; unmatched bases: 14. The DNA for the CDR3 is TGTGCCAGTAGTATAGACTATTCCGGGACTAGGAATAGTAATGAGCAGTTCTTC. This translates into CASSIDYSGTRNSNEQFF.

A few counts support this clone. This chain joins TRBV5-4 and TRBJ1-4, with 8 nucleotides matching TRBD1. The CDR3 runs to 15 residues. Trimming at V came to 4 bases and at J to 3 bases, leaving 5 bases not matched to a gene. CDR1 is SGHNT and CDR2 is YYREEE in the germline V gene (reference sequence). The chain's CDR3 is CASSRRTGSNEKLFF. CDR3 coding DNA: TGTGCCAGCAGCAGAAGGACAGGGTCTAATGAAAAACTGTTTTTT.

The chain combines TRBV6-5 with TRBJ2-7; possibly TRBD2 for D (6 bases). The CDR3 sequence is 15 residues long. V lost 0 bases, J lost 4 bases, and 13 bases lay in between. The germline gives CDR1 MNHEY, CDR2 SVGAGI. Here the CDR3 reads CASSYSRGRRYEQYF. DNA for the CDR3: TGTGCCAGCAGTTACTCCCGAGGGAGGCGGTACGAGCAGTACTTC.

This chain links TRBV19 with TRBJ2-3; D is tentatively TRBD1 or TRBD2 (5 bases each). Per the germline V gene, CDR1 is LNHDA and CDR2 is SQIVND (reference sequence). Trimming removed 9 bases at V and 4 bases at J, with 20 bases between. This CDR3 contains 15 residues. Here the CDR3 DNA reads TGTGCCAGCTCGGGGCACGTCCGAGCGGCAGATACGCAGTATTTT. Its translation: CASSGHVRAADTQYF.